These 2 T cell receptor beta chains originate from one sample sequenced in a study of blood T cells in healthy people across ages. Primers used in a second PCR of roughly 6 to 11 cycles were a sample-barcoded 5' primer and a J-beta primer mix. TCRdb reprocessed the 5' RACE reads via MiXCR and lists one record per CDR3 protein. This table has 1.8 million or so distinct CDR3 sequences, roughly two fifths appearing once. Sequencing used blood. These receptors originate from a human donor in good health.

Comments on this clonotype: This may stem from a read error, because a much larger clone lies one nucleotide away. The rearrangement links TRBV15 to TRBJ2-5; TRBD1 aligns across 8 bases. TRBJ2-7 explains the end of the DNA better; the J call may be wrong. This CDR3 region has 15 residues. Germline CDR1 reads LNHNV; CDR2 reads YYDKDF (reference sequence). DNA for the CDR3: TGTGCCACCGGCAGAGAACGGGCCACAGGGGGCGAGCAGTACTTC. Protein sequence: CATGRERATGGEQYF.

This sequence joins TRBV7-3 and TRBJ2-1; D unclear. The CDR3 has 14 amino acids. Germline CDR1 reads SGHTA; CDR2 reads FQGTGA. Between the trimmed V and J ends, which lost 5 bases and 6 bases, there was a span of 14 bases. In nucleotides, the CDR3 is TGTGCCAGCAGCGCCCAGAGTATAGTCAATGAGCAGTTCTTC. This codes for CASSAQSIVNEQFF.